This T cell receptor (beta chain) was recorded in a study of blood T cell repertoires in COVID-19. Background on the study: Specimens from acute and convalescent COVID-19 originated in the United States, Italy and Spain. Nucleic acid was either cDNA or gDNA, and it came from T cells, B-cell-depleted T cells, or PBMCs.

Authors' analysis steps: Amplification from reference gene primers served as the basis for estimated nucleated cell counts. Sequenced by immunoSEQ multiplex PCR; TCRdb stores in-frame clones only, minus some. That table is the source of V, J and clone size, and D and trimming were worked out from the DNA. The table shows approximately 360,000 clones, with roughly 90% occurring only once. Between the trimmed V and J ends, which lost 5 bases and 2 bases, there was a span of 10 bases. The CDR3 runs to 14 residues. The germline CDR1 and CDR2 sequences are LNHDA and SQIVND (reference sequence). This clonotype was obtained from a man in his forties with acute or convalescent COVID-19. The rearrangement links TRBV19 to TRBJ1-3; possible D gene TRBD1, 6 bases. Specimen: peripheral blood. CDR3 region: CASSPGQTGNTIYF. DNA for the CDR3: TGTGCCAGTAGTCCCGGACAGACTGGAAACACCATATATTTT.